In its sample, the clone carrying this T cell receptor (beta chain) was seen a few times. The germline gives CDR1 SGHRS, CDR2 YFSETQ. The CDR3 has 14 residues. Deletions cut 6 bases from V and 6 bases from J, with 18 bases between. The sample belongs to a study of T-cell reconstitution after alpha-beta-depleted transplantation in children. Unique molecular identifiers were built into the TCRbeta library. TCRdb re-derived calls from the PCR reads in MiXCR, one entry per CDR3 protein. This sample yields 200,000 to 250,000 distinct CDR3 sequences, of which roughly 9% are seen a single time; approximately 6.2% belongs to the top ten.

The V gene is TRBV5-1, the J gene TRBJ1-1; a weak D match, TRBD1 (6 bases). The clonotype originates from a human donor who donated a stem cell graft to a child with acute lymphoblastic leukemia. Material: PBMCs from the stem cell graft donor, obtained from the stem cell graft. The CDR3, as DNA: TGCGCCAGCACCGCAACCTTGGGGGGCTCTGAAGCTTTCTTT. It translates to CASTATLGGSEAFF. Filled out from reference TRBV5-1 and TRBJ1-1, the complete variable domain reads KAGVTQTPRYLIKTRGQQVTLSCSPISGHRSVSWYQQTPGQGLQFLFEYFSETQRNKGNFPGRFSGRQFSNSRSEMNVSTLELGDSALYLCASTATLGGSEAFFGQGTRLTVV.